The 30 T cell receptor beta chains below all came from one sample that was sequenced in a study of blood T cell repertoires in COVID-19. Method: immunoSEQ multiplex PCR; TCRdb's copy keeps in-frame clones and lacks some. The repertoire has 200,000 to 300,000 clones, less than 90% of them found once; the top ten carry roughly 4%. The sequencing input was peripheral blood. The receptor source for this set is a man aged 55 to 69 who had recovered from COVID-19.

V and J are TRBV18 and TRBJ2-5; D is perhaps TRBD2 (5 bases). CDR3 size: 14 residues. The V and J ends lost 2 bases and 4 bases respectively, with 11 bases between them. The germline V gene encodes CDR1 KGHSH and CDR2 LQKENI. The CDR3 spells CASSPERAGETQYF. The CDR3 DNA sequence: TGTGCCAGCTCACCAGAGAGGGCGGGAGAGACCCAGTACTTC.

This CDR3 reads CASSLEWLAGGNEQFF. DNA of the CDR3: TGTGCCAGCAGCTTGGAATGGCTAGCGGGGGGTAATGAGCAGTTCTTC. The V gene is TRBV5-4, the J gene TRBJ2-1, with 11 bases that match TRBD2. The junction had 6 bases not matched to a gene; V was cut back by 0 bases and J by 7 bases. The CDR3 runs 16 residues. Per germline, CDR1 SGHNT and CDR2 YYREEE (reference sequence).

V is TRBV6-5 and J is TRBJ2-1; 14 bases fit TRBD2. This CDR3 is built from 16 residues. CDR1 is MNHEY, CDR2 SVGAGI, per germline. The V segment lost 0 bases and the J segment 6 bases; nucleotides outside the gene matches: 1. The CDR3 protein is CASSYSGLAGANEQFF. CDR3 bases: TGTGCCAGCAGTTACTCGGGACTAGCGGGGGCCAATGAGCAGTTCTTC.

This clone was observed a few times. V usage is TRBV5-1 and J usage is TRBJ1-6; D perhaps matches TRBD1 (6 bases). The CDR3 spans 17 residues. Trimming stripped 0 bases from V and 7 bases from J, with 17 bases between. Germline V gene lookup returns CDR1 SGHRS and CDR2 YFSETQ. The CDR3 is CASSLGSPGTRNSPLHF. The CDR3 DNA reads TGCGCCAGCAGCTTGGGCTCCCCCGGGACAAGAAATTCACCCCTCCACTTT.

Remarks on this clone: The same CDR3 arises from other DNA sequences in this sample as well. The chain links TRBV5-1 to TRBJ1-6, with a tentative D call TRBD1 (6 bases). With 1 base removed from V and 9 bases from J, the gap between germline ends came to 11 bases. CDR3 length: 14 amino acids. Germline loops: CDR1 SGHRS, CDR2 YFSETQ. CDR3 amino acids: CASSLTGLGSPLHF. In DNA, the CDR3 is TGCGCCAGCAGCTTGACAGGGCTGGGTTCACCCCTCCACTTT.

The chain employs TRBV5-1 and TRBJ1-4; the match to TRBD1 covers 10 bases. The junction had 7 bases not matched to a gene; V was cut back by 0 bases and J by 8 bases. Germline CDR1 SGHRS, CDR2 YFSETQ. This CDR3 has 16 residues. As DNA, the CDR3 is TGCGCCAGCAGCTTGGTATCCGGGACAGGGGTAGAAAAACTGTTTTTT. Translated, it gives CASSLVSGTGVEKLFF.

This rearrangement joins TRBV10-3 to TRBJ2-3; 13 bases agree with TRBD2. This CDR3 region has 16 residues. The ends lost 4 bases at V and 8 bases at J; junction bases unmatched: 9. Germline CDR1 ENHRY, CDR2 SYGVKD. CDR3 region: CAISVATSGGAGTQYF. Here the CDR3 DNA reads TGTGCCATCAGTGTCGCAACTAGCGGGGGGGCCGGTACGCAGTATTTT.

This chain connects TRBV6-4 to TRBJ2-2; 10 bases line up with TRBD1. V dropped 3 bases and J dropped 3; count of bases not matched to a gene: 1. The germline V gene encodes CDR1 MRHNA and CDR2 SNTAGT. The CDR3 consists of 15 residues. The CDR3 coding sequence is TGTGCCAGCAGTGAGGGGACAGGGGACACCGGGGAGCTGTTTTTT. Translating gives CASSEGTGDTGELFF.

J is TRBJ1-6 and V is TRBV19; 7 nucleotides line up with TRBD1. There are 15 residues in the CDR3. Germline CDR1 reads LNHDA; CDR2 reads SQIVND (reference sequence). J gave up 3 bases and V 5 bases, and 4 bases lay outside the gene matches. Here the CDR3 DNA reads TGTGCCAGTAGTCTATCAGGGGGCTATAATTCACCCCTCCACTTT. Encoded protein: CASSLSGGYNSPLHF. Together with reference TRBV19 and TRBJ1-6, the CDR3 gives the full variable domain: DGGITQSPKYLFRKEGQNVTLSCEQNLNHDAMYWYRQDPGQGLRLIYYSQIVNDFQKGDIAEGYSVSREKKESFPLTVTSAQKNPTAFYLCASSLSGGYNSPLHFGNGTRLTVT.

The chain uses TRBV7-2 and TRBJ1-6; TRBD1 agrees at 7 bases. Germline CDR1 SGHTA, CDR2 FQGNSA. The junction had 10 bases not matched to a gene; V was cut back by 1 base and J by 7 bases. This CDR3 comprises 17 residues. The CDR3 DNA reads as TGTGCCAGCAGCTTAGGAAAGCCGACAGGGACAAATTCACCCCTCCACTTT. Translated: CASSLGKPTGTNSPLHF.

The V call is TRBV19, the J call TRBJ1-5; 7 bases match TRBD1. From germline, CDR1 is LNHDA and CDR2 SQIVND (reference sequence). The ends lost 10 bases at V and 1 base at J; junction bases unmatched: 7. This CDR3 region has 14 residues. The CDR3 nucleotides are TGTGCCACCGAAGACAGGGCGAGCAATCAGCCCCAGCATTTT. This encodes CATEDRASNQPQHF.

The chain uses TRBV27 and TRBJ2-7; D gene uncertain. CDR3 length equals 14 residues. V was clipped by 2 bases and J by 2 bases, with 10 bases between them. Per the germline V gene, CDR1 is MNHEY and CDR2 is SMNVEV (reference sequence). The CDR3 here is CASSLQQPPYEQYF. The CDR3 region has the DNA TGTGCCAGCAGTTTACAACAGCCTCCCTACGAGCAGTACTTC.

The chain combines TRBV2 with TRBJ1-2, with 8 bases matching TRBD1. Germline CDR1 and CDR2: SNHLY and FYNNEI. This CDR3 spans 13 amino acids. V was pared by 8 bases and J by 4 bases, with 6 bases of the junction left unmatched. This CDR3 reads CASLGTGSYGYTF. The CDR3 nucleotides are TGTGCCAGCCTTGGGACAGGAAGCTATGGCTACACCTTC.

This chain joins TRBV28 and TRBJ2-2; D unresolved. V was trimmed by 8 bases and J by 1 base, leaving 17 bases between them. The CDR3 is made up of 16 amino acids. Germline CDR1 reads MDHEN; CDR2 reads SYDVKM. The CDR3 nucleotides read TGTGCCAGCGTCCAAACAGCAGGCCTGAACACCGGGGAGCTGTTTTTT. It specifies CASVQTAGLNTGELFF. The variable domain in full, completed from reference TRBV28 and TRBJ2-2, reads DVKVTQSSRYLVKRTGEKVFLECVQDMDHENMFWYRQDPGLGLRLIYFSYDVKMKEKGDIPEGYSVSREKKERFSLILESASTNQTSMYLCASVQTAGLNTGELFFGEGSRLTVL.

The DNA of the CDR3 is TGTGCCACCTCCTTAGCGGGGTTCCAAGAGACCCAGTACTTC. This sequence encodes CATSLAGFQETQYF. The chain has TRBV15 and TRBJ2-5, with TRBD2 matching over 8 bases. This CDR3 region has 14 residues. J was trimmed by 1 base and V by 8 bases; bases with no gene match: 6. The germline CDR1 and CDR2 sequences are LNHNV and YYDKDF (reference sequence).

The chain has TRBV27 and TRBJ2-3; no reliable D call. V shed 2 bases and J shed 0 bases, with 9 bases lying between them. Germline V gene data show CDR1 as MNHEY and CDR2 as SMNVEV (reference sequence). The CDR3 length is 15 residues. CDR3 DNA sequence: TGTGCCAGCAGTTTAGCTCAGGTTAGCACAGATACGCAGTATTTT. Amino acid sequence: CASSLAQVSTDTQYF.

CDR3 in amino acids: CASSLALVAKETQYF. The CDR3, as DNA: TGCGCCAGCAGCTTGGCCTTGGTAGCAAAAGAGACCCAGTACTTC. The chain recombines TRBV5-1 with TRBJ2-5, with no clear D. The CDR3 contains 15 residues. Germline CDR1 is SGHRS and CDR2 is YFSETQ. Trimming removed 0 bases at V and 3 bases at J, with 12 bases between.

This sequence joins TRBV2 and TRBJ2-7, with 9 nucleotides matching TRBD1. The CDR3 is 14 residues long. CDR1 SNHLY and CDR2 FYNNEI come from the germline V gene. V dropped 9 bases and J dropped 6; count of bases not matched to a gene: 12. CDR3 protein: CASSYVTGGSEQYF. The CDR3, as DNA: TGTGCCAGTTCTTACGTCACAGGGGGCAGCGAGCAGTACTTC.

This clone was detected only once. The CDR3 nucleotides read TGTGCCAGTAGGACGGAGAGCACAGATACGCAGTATTTT. Its translation is CASRTESTDTQYF. The chain combines TRBV19 with TRBJ2-3; no reliable D call. The CDR3 runs to 13 residues. The V end was cut by 6 bases, the J end by 0 bases, with 7 bases between. Germline V lookup: CDR1 LNHDA, CDR2 SQIVND (reference sequence). Variable domain in full (rest from reference TRBV19 and TRBJ2-3): DGGITQSPKYLFRKEGQNVTLSCEQNLNHDAMYWYRQDPGQGLRLIYYSQIVNDFQKGDIAEGYSVSREKKESFPLTVTSAQKNPTAFYLCASRTESTDTQYFGPGTRLTVL.

The chain is built from TRBV7-2 and TRBJ2-7; weak D call: TRBD1 (6 bases). Trimming shortened V by 1 base and J by 4 bases, and 11 bases separated the two germline ends. Germline CDR1 is SGHTA and CDR2 is FQGNSA. The CDR3 sequence is 14 residues long. CDR3 nucleotide sequence: TGTGCCAGCAGCTTAGTCGGGACACTATACGAGCAGTACTTC. Translation: CASSLVGTLYEQYF.

The genes are TRBV7-6 and TRBJ2-2; maybe TRBD2 (5 bases). With 6 bases removed from V and 3 bases from J, the gap between germline ends came to 17 bases. Germline CDR1 reads SGHVS; CDR2 reads FNYEAQ. This CDR3 has 16 residues. CDR3: CASSWVSRGDTGELFF. CDR3 nucleotides: TGTGCCAGCAGTTGGGTCTCACGGGGAGACACCGGGGAGCTGTTTTTT. Full variable domain (missing parts from reference TRBV7-6 and TRBJ2-2): GAGVSQSPRYKVTKRGQDVALRCDPISGHVSLYWYRQALGQGPEFLTYFNYEAQQDKSGLPNDRFSAERPEGSISTLTIQRTEQRDSAMYRCASSWVSRGDTGELFFGEGSRLTVL.

The J gene is TRBJ1-5, the V gene TRBV3-1 (or the pseudogene TRBV3-2); D not resolved. There are 14 residues in the CDR3. CDR1 and CDR2 (germline): LGHDT, YNNKEL (reference sequence). The ends were cut back, 2 bases at V and 1 base at J, with 6 bases in the middle. CDR3 in DNA: TGTGCCAGCAGCCAAATGGGCAGCAATCAGCCCCAGCATTTT. Residues: CASSQMGSNQPQHF.

J is TRBJ2-7 and V is TRBV18, with TRBD1 identical over 10 bases. After removal of 3 bases from V and 5 bases from J, the junction contained 13 bases not matched to a gene. In germline, CDR1 is KGHSH, CDR2 LQKENI. The CDR3 length is 17 residues. CDR3 region: CASSPLSISTGGHEQYF. Written as DNA, the CDR3 is TGTGCCAGCTCACCCCTAAGTATTTCGACAGGGGGCCACGAGCAGTACTTC. Full variable domain (rest looked up from reference TRBV18 and TRBJ2-7): NAGVMQNPRHLVRRRGQEARLRCSPMKGHSHVYWYRQLPEEGLKFMVYLQKENIIDESGMPKERFSAEFPKEGPSILRIQQVVRGDSAAYFCASSPLSISTGGHEQYFGPGTRLTVT.

The rearrangement links TRBV27 to TRBJ1-2; the D gene is possibly TRBD1 (5 bases). Germline V lookup: CDR1 MNHEY, CDR2 SMNVEV (reference sequence). The CDR3 totals 14 residues. V shed 2 bases and J shed 7 bases, with 14 bases lying between them. Written as DNA, the CDR3 is TGTGCCAGCAGTTTACTCCAGGGTAGCTCTGGCTACACCTTC. Its translation is CASSLLQGSSGYTF.

The V gene is TRBV18, the J gene TRBJ2-2; D possibly corresponds to TRBD1 (7 bases). Trimming pared 5 bases from V and 4 bases from J, leaving 14 bases between. Germline CDR1 and CDR2: KGHSH and LQKENI. This CDR3 is built from 15 residues. The CDR3 spells CASSDRQGGTGELFF. In nucleotides, the CDR3 is TGTGCCAGCTCAGACCGACAGGGAGGCACCGGGGAGCTGTTTTTT.

This chain joins TRBV14 and TRBJ1-1; 10 positions match TRBD1. The germline V gene has CDR1 SGHDN and CDR2 FVKESK. The CDR3 totals 16 residues. V gave up 4 bases and J gave up 1 base; unmatched junction bases: 6. The CDR3 DNA sequence: TGTGCCAGCAGCCTCGACAGGGGGCGAGGGAACACTGAAGCTTTCTTT. Its protein product is CASSLDRGRGNTEAFF.

The rearrangement joins TRBV25-1 to TRBJ1-6, with 7 bases fitting TRBD1. V shed 3 bases, J shed 8 bases, and the junction held 10 bases outside the gene matches. This CDR3 contains 16 residues. Germline assignment: CDR1 MGHDK and CDR2 SYGVNS. In DNA form, the CDR3 reads TGTGCCAGCAGTGATAACTTCAGGGGGGTGTATTCACCCCTCCACTTT. Its translation is CASSDNFRGVYSPLHF. Using reference TRBV25-1 and TRBJ1-6 for the parts outside the CDR3, the full variable domain is EADIYQTPRYLVIGTGKKITLECSQTMGHDKMYWYQQDPGMELHLIHYSYGVNSTEKGDLSSESTVSRIRTEHFPLTLESARPSHTSQYLCASSDNFRGVYSPLHFGNGTRLTVT.

This rearrangement joins TRBV6-6 to TRBJ2-7, with a possible D match to TRBD2 (6 bases). This CDR3 is 16 amino acids long. V was pared by 6 bases and J by 3 bases, with 21 bases between. Germline assignment: CDR1 MNHNY and CDR2 SVGAGI (reference sequence). This CDR3 is CASRSAFMGGSYEQYF. The CDR3 coding sequence is TGTGCCAGCAGGTCCGCCTTTATGGGGGGTAGCTACGAGCAGTACTTC.

This chain joins TRBV3-1 (or the pseudogene TRBV3-2) and TRBJ2-4; tentatively, D is TRBD1 (6 bases). Germline lookup yields CDR1 LGHDT and CDR2 YNNKEL (reference sequence). CDR3 length equals 14 residues. V shed 0 bases and J shed 10 bases, with 13 bases lying between them. CDR3 protein: CASSQDRGTRIQYF. CDR3 sequence (DNA): TGTGCCAGCAGCCAAGATAGGGGGACGCGGATTCAGTACTTC.

V usage is TRBV5-1 and J usage is TRBJ1-1; 7 bases match TRBD1. Germline V CDR1 and CDR2: SGHRS, YFSETQ. Unmatched junction bases numbered 3, after V lost 7 bases and J lost 0 bases. This CDR3 has 13 amino acids. The CDR3 loop is CASGGQMNTEAFF. CDR3 DNA: TGCGCCAGCGGGGGACAGATGAACACTGAAGCTTTCTTT. The whole variable domain, remainder taken from reference TRBV5-1 and TRBJ1-1, is KAGVTQTPRYLIKTRGQQVTLSCSPISGHRSVSWYQQTPGQGLQFLFEYFSETQRNKGNFPGRFSGRQFSNSRSEMNVSTLELGDSALYLCASGGQMNTEAFFGQGTRLTVV.